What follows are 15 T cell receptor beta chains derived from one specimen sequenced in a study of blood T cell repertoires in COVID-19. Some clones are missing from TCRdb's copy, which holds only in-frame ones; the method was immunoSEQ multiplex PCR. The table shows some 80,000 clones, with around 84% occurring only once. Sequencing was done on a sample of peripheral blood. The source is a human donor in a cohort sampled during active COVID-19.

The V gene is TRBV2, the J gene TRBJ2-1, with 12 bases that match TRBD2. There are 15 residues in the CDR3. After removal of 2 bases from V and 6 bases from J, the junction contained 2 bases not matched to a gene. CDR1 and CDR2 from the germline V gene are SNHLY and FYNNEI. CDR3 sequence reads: CASSELAGGGNEQFF. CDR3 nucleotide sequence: TGTGCCAGCAGTGAACTAGCGGGAGGGGGCAATGAGCAGTTCTTC.

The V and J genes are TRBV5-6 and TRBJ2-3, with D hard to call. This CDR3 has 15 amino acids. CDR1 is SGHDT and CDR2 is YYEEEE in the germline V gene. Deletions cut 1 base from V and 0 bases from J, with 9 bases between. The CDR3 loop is CASSLILPSTDTQYF. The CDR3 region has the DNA TGTGCCAGCAGCTTGATCCTCCCCAGCACAGATACGCAGTATTTT.

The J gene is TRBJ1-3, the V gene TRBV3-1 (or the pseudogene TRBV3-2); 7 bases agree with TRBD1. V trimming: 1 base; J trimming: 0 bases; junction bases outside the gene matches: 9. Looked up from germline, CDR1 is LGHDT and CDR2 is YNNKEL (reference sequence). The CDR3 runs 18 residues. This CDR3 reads CASSQVSKDRLSGNTIYF. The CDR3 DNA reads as TGTGCCAGCAGCCAAGTCTCAAAGGACAGGCTCTCTGGAAACACCATATATTTT.

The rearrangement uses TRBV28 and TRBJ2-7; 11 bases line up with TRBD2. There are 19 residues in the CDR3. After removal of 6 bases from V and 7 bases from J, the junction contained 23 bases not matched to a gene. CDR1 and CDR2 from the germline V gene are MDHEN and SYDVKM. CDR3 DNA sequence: TGTGCCAGCAGCCTGCCCCAGGATCCTTGGCTAGCGGGAGGCCTGGAGCAGTACTTC. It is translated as CASSLPQDPWLAGGLEQYF.

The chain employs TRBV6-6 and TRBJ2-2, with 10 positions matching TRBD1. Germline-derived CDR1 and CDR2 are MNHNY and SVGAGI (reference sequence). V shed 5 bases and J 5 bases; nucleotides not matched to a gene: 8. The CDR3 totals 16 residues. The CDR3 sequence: CASSRGQGLGTGELFF. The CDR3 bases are TGTGCCAGCAGTAGGGGACAGGGGCTTGGGACCGGGGAGCTGTTTTTT.

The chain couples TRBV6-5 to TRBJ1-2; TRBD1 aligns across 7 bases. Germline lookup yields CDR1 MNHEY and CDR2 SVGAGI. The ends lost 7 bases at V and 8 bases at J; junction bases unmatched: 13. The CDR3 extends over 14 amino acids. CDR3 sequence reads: CASTQGDSAHGYTF. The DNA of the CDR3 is TGTGCCAGCACCCAAGGGGACAGTGCTCACGGCTACACCTTC.

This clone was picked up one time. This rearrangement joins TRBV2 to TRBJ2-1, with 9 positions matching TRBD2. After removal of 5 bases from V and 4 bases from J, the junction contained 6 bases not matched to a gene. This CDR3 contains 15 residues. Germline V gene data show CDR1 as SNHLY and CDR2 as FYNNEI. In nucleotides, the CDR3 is TGTGCCAGCAGTCCACTGACTAGCGGATACAATGAGCAGTTCTTC. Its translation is CASSPLTSGYNEQFF. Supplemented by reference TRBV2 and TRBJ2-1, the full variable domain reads EPEVTQTPSHQVTQMGQEVILRCVPISNHLYFYWYRQILGQKVEFLVSFYNNEISEKSEIFDDQFSVERPDGSNFTLKIRSTKLEDSAMYFCASSPLTSGYNEQFFGPGTRLTVL.

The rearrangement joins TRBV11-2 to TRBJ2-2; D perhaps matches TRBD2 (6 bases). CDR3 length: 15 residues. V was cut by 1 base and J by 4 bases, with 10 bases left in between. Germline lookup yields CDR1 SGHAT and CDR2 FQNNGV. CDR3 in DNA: TGTGCCAGCAGCTTAGGCGGGGCAGCCACCGGGGAGCTGTTTTTT. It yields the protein CASSLGGAATGELFF.

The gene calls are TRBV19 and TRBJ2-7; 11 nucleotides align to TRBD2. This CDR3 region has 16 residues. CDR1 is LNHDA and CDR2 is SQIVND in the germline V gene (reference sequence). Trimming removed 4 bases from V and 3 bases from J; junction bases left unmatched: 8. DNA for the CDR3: TGTGCCAGTAGTAAAACGTCCGGGACTAGCGGCTACGAGCAGTACTTC. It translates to CASSKTSGTSGYEQYF.

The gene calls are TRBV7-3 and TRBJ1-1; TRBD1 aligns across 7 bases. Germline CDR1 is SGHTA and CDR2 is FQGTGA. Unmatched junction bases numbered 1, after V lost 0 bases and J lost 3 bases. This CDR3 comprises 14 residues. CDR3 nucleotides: TGTGCCAGCAGCTTAACCAGGGGGGACACTGAAGCTTTCTTT. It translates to CASSLTRGDTEAFF.

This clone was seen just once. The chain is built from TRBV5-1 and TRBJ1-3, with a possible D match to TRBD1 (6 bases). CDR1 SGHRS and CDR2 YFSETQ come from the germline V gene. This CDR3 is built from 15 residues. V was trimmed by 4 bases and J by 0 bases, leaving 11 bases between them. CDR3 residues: CASSPDRYSGNTIYF. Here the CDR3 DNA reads TGCGCCAGCAGCCCTGACAGGTACTCTGGAAACACCATATATTTT.

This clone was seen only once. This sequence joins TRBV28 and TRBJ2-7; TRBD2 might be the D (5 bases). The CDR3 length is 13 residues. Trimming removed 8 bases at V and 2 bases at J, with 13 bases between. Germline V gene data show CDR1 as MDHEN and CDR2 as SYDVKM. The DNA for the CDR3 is TGTGCCAGCCGAAAGAGCGGCGCCTACGAGCAGTACTTC. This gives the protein CASRKSGAYEQYF. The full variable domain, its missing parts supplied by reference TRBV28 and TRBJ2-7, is DVKVTQSSRYLVKRTGEKVFLECVQDMDHENMFWYRQDPGLGLRLIYFSYDVKMKEKGDIPEGYSVSREKKERFSLILESASTNQTSMYLCASRKSGAYEQYFGPGTRLTVT.

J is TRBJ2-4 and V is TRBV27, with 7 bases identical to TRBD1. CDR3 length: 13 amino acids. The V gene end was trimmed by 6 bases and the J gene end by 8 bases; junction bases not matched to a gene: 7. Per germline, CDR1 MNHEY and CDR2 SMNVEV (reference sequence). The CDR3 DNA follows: TGTGCCAGCAGGGAGACAGGGCCGGACATTCAGTACTTC. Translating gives CASRETGPDIQYF.

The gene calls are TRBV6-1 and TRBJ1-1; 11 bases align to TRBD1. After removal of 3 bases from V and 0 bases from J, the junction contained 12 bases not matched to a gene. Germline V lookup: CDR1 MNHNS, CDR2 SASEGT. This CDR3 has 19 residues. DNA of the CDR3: TGTGCCAGCAGTGACCTAAGGACAGGGGGCGTGCTCATGAACACTGAAGCTTTCTTT. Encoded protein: CASSDLRTGGVLMNTEAFF.

The CDR3: CASSLASDRRAYEQYF. In DNA form, the CDR3 reads TGCGCCAGCAGCTTGGCCTCGGACAGGAGAGCCTACGAGCAGTACTTC. V and J are TRBV5-1 and TRBJ2-7; TRBD1 matches at 7 bases. V lost 0 bases and J lost 2; bases outside the gene matches: 8. The CDR3 length is 16 residues. Germline loops: CDR1 SGHRS, CDR2 YFSETQ.